The 32 T cell receptor beta chains listed next were all sequenced from one sample in a study of cytomegalovirus exposure and HLA in healthy donors. Primers for the PCR totalled 60 Vbeta and 13 Jbeta. Here immunoSEQ multiplex PCR was the method, and the copy in TCRdb shows in-frame clones only, minus some. The table records around 160,000 clones, around 80% of them present only once. What was sequenced was PBMCs. The receptors derive from a male donor in good health and CMV-seronegative.

The gene calls are TRBV5-1 and TRBJ2-7; a weak D match, TRBD1 (6 bases). Germline V gene lookup returns CDR1 SGHRS and CDR2 YFSETQ. Trimming removed 2 bases at V and 5 bases at J, with 14 bases between. The CDR3 runs to 14 residues. The CDR3 nucleotides read TGCGCCAGCAGCTTTCGACAGGACGGCGACGAGCAGTACTTC. Translation: CASSFRQDGDEQYF.

The gene calls are TRBV28 and TRBJ2-7; D not resolved. Germline CDR1 reads MDHEN; CDR2 reads SYDVKM. V dropped 6 bases and J dropped 4 bases, with 10 bases sitting between them. This CDR3 has 12 residues. The CDR3 spells CASSPPYYEQYF. The CDR3 bases are TGTGCCAGCAGCCCCCCGTATTACGAGCAGTACTTC.

This chain connects TRBV5-1 to TRBJ2-5; 8 nucleotides agree with TRBD1. The V and J ends lost 0 bases and 3 bases, in that order; junction bases with no gene match: 7. Germline assignment: CDR1 SGHRS and CDR2 YFSETQ. The CDR3 contains 16 residues. The CDR3 is CASSLEGTGTKETQYF. CDR3 nucleotide sequence: TGCGCCAGCAGCTTGGAGGGGACAGGAACTAAAGAGACCCAGTACTTC.

This chain uses TRBV6-5 with TRBJ2-2; D is perhaps TRBD2 (5 bases). The V end lost 8 bases, the J end lost 2 bases, and 15 bases lay between the germline ends. This CDR3 is 15 amino acids long. Germline CDR1 and CDR2: MNHEY and SVGAGI. The CDR3 DNA sequence: TGTGCCAGCCGCCTTGGACTTTTTAACACCGGGGAGCTGTTTTTT. Its protein product is CASRLGLFNTGELFF.

This sequence joins TRBV7-2 and TRBJ2-4; no reliable D call. The CDR3 has 15 amino acids. The V end lost 3 bases, the J end lost 0 bases, and 9 bases lay between the germline ends. CDR1 is SGHTA, CDR2 FQGNSA, per germline. This CDR3 is CASSFRFLAKNIQYF. In DNA form, the CDR3 reads TGTGCCAGCAGCTTCCGGTTCTTAGCCAAAAACATTCAGTACTTC. Full variable domain (outside the CDR3, taken from reference TRBV7-2 and TRBJ2-4): GAGVSQSPSNKVTEKGKDVELRCDPISGHTALYWYRQSLGQGLEFLIYFQGNSAPDKSGLPSDRFSAERTGGSVSTLTIQRTQQEDSAVYLCASSFRFLAKNIQYFGAGTRLSVL.

The CDR3, as DNA: TGTGCCAGCACCTCTCTAGGACAGGGCCGAATGAACACTGAAGCTTTCTTT. Translation: CASTSLGQGRMNTEAFF. This chain uses TRBV28 with TRBJ1-1, with 8 bases identical to TRBD1. The V gene's germline CDR1 is MDHEN and CDR2 SYDVKM. The CDR3 extends over 17 amino acids. V was pared by 7 bases and J by 0 bases, with 13 bases of the junction left unmatched.

This clone has only one observation. V gene TRBV4-2 combines with J gene TRBJ2-2; D perhaps matches TRBD1 (7 bases). The length of the CDR3 is 19 residues. Germline V gene lookup returns CDR1 LGHNA and CDR2 YNFKEQ. Trimming removed 4 bases from V and 4 bases from J, with 25 bases in between. CDR3 sequence (DNA): TGTGCCAGCAGCCGATTAGGGGCAGGGGGGCCTGGGGGCACCGGGGAGCTGTTTTTT. Its translation is CASSRLGAGGPGGTGELFF.

The rearrangement links TRBV12-2 to TRBJ2-2; the D call in the table, TRBD2, was not verified against the DNA. TRBV12-2 is flagged as a pseudogene. This CDR3 contains 19 residues. The CDR3 spells CASRLIGSGGPADTGELFF. For the CDR3, the DNA is TGTGCAAGTCGCCTAATCGGTAGCGGGGGGCCCGCAGACACCGGGGAGCTGTTTTTT.

The chain is built from TRBV10-1 and TRBJ1-2, with no clear D. This CDR3 contains 11 residues. From germline, CDR1 is WNHNN and CDR2 SYGVQD (reference sequence). Trimming stripped 2 bases from V and 8 bases from J, with 6 bases between. This CDR3 reads CASSETRGYTF. CDR3 DNA sequence: TGCGCCAGCAGTGAGACAAGAGGCTACACCTTC.

The chain carries TRBV7-9 and TRBJ1-2; 7 bases map to TRBD1. The V gene end was trimmed by 5 bases and the J gene end by 8 bases; junction bases not matched to a gene: 8. This CDR3 is built from 13 residues. Germline CDR1 reads SEHNR; CDR2 reads FQNEAQ (reference sequence). Here the CDR3 DNA reads TGTGCCAGCAGCCTCATAAGACAGGGCGGCTACACCTTC. Amino acid sequence: CASSLIRQGGYTF.

The chain uses TRBV4-2 and TRBJ1-2; tentative D call: TRBD1 (5 bases). This CDR3 is built from 15 residues. Germline loops: CDR1 LGHNA, CDR2 YNFKEQ. Trimming removed 1 base from V and 8 bases from J, with 17 bases in between. CDR3: CASSQASGGSLGYTF. CDR3 sequence (DNA): TGTGCCAGCAGCCAAGCCTCCGGGGGATCTTTAGGCTACACCTTC.

This clone was picked up a small number of times. The chain couples TRBV5-1 to TRBJ1-1; D not certain. Germline-derived CDR1 and CDR2 are SGHRS and YFSETQ. This CDR3 contains 14 residues. Trimming pared 1 base from V and 4 bases from J, leaving 11 bases between. The CDR3 DNA sequence: TGCGCCAGCAGCTTGAAGGCTTCGGGCACTGAAGCTTTCTTT. It encodes CASSLKASGTEAFF.

The chain has TRBV7-2 and TRBJ2-3; unclear D gene. Trimming pared 5 bases from V and 6 bases from J, leaving 9 bases between. The CDR3 runs 12 residues. Germline-derived CDR1 and CDR2 are SGHTA and FQGNSA. For the CDR3, the DNA is TGTGCCAGCAGCCCCCCGGGTGATACGCAGTATTTT. Translation: CASSPPGDTQYF. The variable domain in full, with the rest retrieved from reference TRBV7-2 and TRBJ2-3, is GAGVSQSPSNKVTEKGKDVELRCDPISGHTALYWYRQSLGQGLEFLIYFQGNSAPDKSGLPSDRFSAERTGGSVSTLTIQRTQQEDSAVYLCASSPPGDTQYFGPGTRLTVL.

Written as DNA, the CDR3 is TGTGCCAGCTCACCACCGGGCTCCTCTGGGGCCAACGTCCTGACTTTC. Amino acids: CASSPPGSSGANVLTF. This rearrangement joins TRBV18 to TRBJ2-6; D remains unclear. With 0 bases removed from V and 0 bases from J, the gap between germline ends came to 6 bases. CDR1 and CDR2 (germline): KGHSH, LQKENI. The CDR3 extends over 16 amino acids.

This clone is a singleton in its sample. This chain uses TRBV10-3 with TRBJ2-1; TRBD2 aligns across 11 bases. The CDR3 contains 13 residues. Trimming removed 11 bases from V and 5 bases from J; junction bases left unmatched: 5. The germline V gene has CDR1 ENHRY and CDR2 SYGVKD. The CDR3 is CASTGLADNEQFF. CDR3 sequence (DNA): TGTGCCTCTACGGGACTAGCGGACAATGAGCAGTTCTTC.

CDR3 nucleotide sequence: TGTGCCAGCAGCTTGGCAGGGATGAACACTGAAGCTTTCTTT. This translates into CASSLAGMNTEAFF. The chain links TRBV5-4 to TRBJ1-1; weak D call: TRBD1 (5 bases). Germline lookup yields CDR1 SGHNT and CDR2 YYREEE (reference sequence). The V and J ends lost 0 bases and 0 bases respectively, with 6 bases between them. The CDR3 is 14 residues long.

This clone was found a few times. The chain joins TRBV4-3 to TRBJ1-4; 9 nucleotides align to TRBD1. In germline, CDR1 is LGHNA, CDR2 YSLEER. V lost 0 bases to trimming and J lost 8 bases; unmatched junction nucleotides: 10. The CDR3 has 17 amino acids. CDR3 sequence: CASSQDREVGQGEKLFF. The CDR3 bases are TGCGCCAGCAGCCAAGATCGAGAAGTAGGACAGGGGGAAAAACTGTTTTTT.

The chain couples TRBV6-6 to TRBJ2-3; a weak D match, TRBD2 (6 bases). V lost 1 base and J lost 0, with 8 bases in between. Germline V gene sequence: CDR1 MNHNY, CDR2 SVGAGI (reference sequence). This CDR3 region has 15 residues. CDR3: CASSYLAASTDTQYF. The CDR3 DNA sequence: TGTGCCAGCAGTTACTTAGCGGCTAGCACAGATACGCAGTATTTT.

This chain connects TRBV6-1 to TRBJ2-7, with 9 bases lining up with TRBD2. Looked up from germline, CDR1 is MNHNS and CDR2 is SASEGT. V lost 5 bases to trimming and J lost 0 bases; unmatched junction nucleotides: 5. This CDR3 has 15 amino acids. The CDR3 protein is CASSSFSGSSYEQYF. The CDR3 DNA reads TGTGCCAGCAGTTCCTTTAGCGGGAGCTCCTACGAGCAGTACTTC.

The V call is TRBV5-4, the J call TRBJ2-1; TRBD2 matches at 8 bases. CDR1 and CDR2 from the germline V gene are SGHNT and YYREEE (reference sequence). Trimming took 9 bases from V and 2 from J; bases not matched to a gene: 10. The CDR3 contains 15 residues. CDR3 nucleotides: TGTGCCAACTCCTTGGCGGGGGGTACCTACAATGAGCAGTTCTTC. Its translation: CANSLAGGTYNEQFF.

A few counts support this clone. The chain has TRBV30 and TRBJ2-5, with D tentatively TRBD2 (5 bases). Germline V gives CDR1 GTSNPN, CDR2 SVGIG (reference sequence). This CDR3 has 13 amino acids. Trimming removed 0 bases from V and 4 bases from J, with 9 bases in between. CDR3 nucleotides: TGTGCCTGGAGTGTGGCGGGTACAGAGACCCAGTACTTC. Protein product: CAWSVAGTETQYF. The variable domain in full, completed from reference TRBV30 and TRBJ2-5, reads SQTIHQWPATLVQPVGSPLSLECTVEGTSNPNLYWYRQAAGRGLQLLFYSVGIGQISSEVPQNLSASRPQDRQFILSSKKLLLSDSGFYLCAWSVAGTETQYFGPGTRLLVL.

The chain carries TRBV6-6 and TRBJ1-5; D gene unclear. The V gene lost 2 bases and the J gene lost 3 bases, with 11 bases spanning the gap. The germline V gene encodes CDR1 MNHNY and CDR2 SVGAGI (reference sequence). The CDR3 consists of 15 residues. As DNA, the CDR3 is TGTGCCAGCAGTTACGATTGGCAGTCCAATCAGCCCCAGCATTTT. Encoded protein: CASSYDWQSNQPQHF.

The chain is built from TRBV9 and TRBJ1-4; D call uncertain. CDR1 SGDLS and CDR2 YYNGEE come from the germline V gene. V gave up 3 bases and J gave up 7 bases, with 7 bases separating them. This CDR3 has 12 amino acids. The CDR3 DNA reads as TGTGCCAGCAGCGAGGGAGGTGAAAAACTGTTTTTT. Amino acids: CASSEGGEKLFF.

This clone was recorded a few times. The CDR3 DNA is TGTGCCAGTAGCGCAGATACGCAGTATTTT. Encoded protein: CASSADTQYF. This chain links TRBV19 with TRBJ2-3, with no clear D. The V gene lost 6 bases and the J gene lost 4 bases, with 2 bases spanning the gap. CDR1 LNHDA and CDR2 SQIVND come from the germline V gene (reference sequence). CDR3 length: 10 amino acids.

The gene calls are TRBV6-1 and TRBJ1-5; 10 nucleotides line up with TRBD1. There are 15 residues in the CDR3. Germline V lookup: CDR1 MNHNS, CDR2 SASEGT. V shed 2 bases and J 6 bases; nucleotides not matched to a gene: 4. The CDR3 nucleotides read TGTGCCAGCAGTGAACGGGACAGGGGAGCTCAGCCCCAGCATTTT. It yields the protein CASSERDRGAQPQHF.

On this clone: In the same sample, other DNA sequences code for this CDR3. V usage is TRBV5-1 and J usage is TRBJ2-5; perhaps TRBD1 as D (6 bases). CDR3 length: 13 residues. Trimming shortened V by 2 bases and J by 4 bases, and 9 bases separated the two germline ends. Per germline, CDR1 SGHRS and CDR2 YFSETQ. CDR3 DNA sequence: TGCGCCAGCAGCTTCCCACAGGGAGAGACCCAGTACTTC. Its protein product is CASSFPQGETQYF.

The chain recombines TRBV9 with TRBJ2-2; 8 nucleotides agree with TRBD1. J gave up 5 bases and V 3 bases, and 15 bases lay outside the gene matches. The germline V gene encodes CDR1 SGDLS and CDR2 YYNGEE. The length of the CDR3 is 18 residues. CDR3 nucleotide sequence: TGTGCCAGCAGCGGTGGGAGCCTCAGGGACAGGTGGACCGGGGAGCTGTTTTTT. Protein product: CASSGGSLRDRWTGELFF.

V and J are TRBV7-9 and TRBJ1-2; maybe TRBD1 (5 bases). This CDR3 is built from 13 residues. The V end lost 5 bases, the J end lost 5 bases, and 12 bases lay between the germline ends. Germline V gene sequence: CDR1 SEHNR, CDR2 FQNEAQ (reference sequence). CDR3 DNA: TGTGCCAGCAGCCTCAAGACAGTATATGGCTACACCTTC. As protein: CASSLKTVYGYTF.

The chain uses TRBV5-1 and TRBJ1-4, with D tentatively TRBD1 (6 bases). Trimming left V 4 bases short and J 4 bases short, with 17 bases between. This CDR3 has 16 residues. Per the germline V gene, CDR1 is SGHRS and CDR2 is YFSETQ. The CDR3 sequence is CASSLGGGSSNEKLFF. CDR3 sequence (DNA): TGCGCCAGCAGCCTTGGGGGGGGCAGCAGTAATGAAAAACTGTTTTTT.

V and J are TRBV9 and TRBJ1-2; 8 bases align to TRBD1. Per the germline V gene, CDR1 is SGDLS and CDR2 is YYNGEE. J was trimmed by 7 bases and V by 4 bases; bases with no gene match: 9. The CDR3 spans 14 residues. CDR3 coding DNA: TGTGCCAGCAGCTCGCTGACAGGGGTGGGTGGCTACACCTTC. Its translation: CASSSLTGVGGYTF.

J is TRBJ1-4 and V is TRBV7-2; TRBD1 agrees at 8 bases. Germline lookup yields CDR1 SGHTA and CDR2 FQGNSA. J gave up 3 bases and V 5 bases, and 2 bases lay outside the gene matches. There are 14 residues in the CDR3. CDR3 bases: TGTGCCAGCAGCCGGGACAGGTCTAATGAAAAACTGTTTTTT. Its protein is CASSRDRSNEKLFF.

V is TRBV6-6 and J is TRBJ1-5; D gene ambiguous. Between the trimmed V and J ends, which lost 5 bases and 2 bases, there was a span of 10 bases. The CDR3 totals 14 residues. In germline, CDR1 is MNHNY, CDR2 SVGAGI (reference sequence). The CDR3 DNA is TGTGCCAGCAGTCAAAGGGAGGGCAATCAGCCCCAGCATTTT. This sequence encodes CASSQREGNQPQHF.